This is a list of T cell receptor beta chains from one sample in a study of glioma-infiltrating T cells. TCRdb used MiXCR to reprocess the multiplex PCR reads, holding one entry per CDR3 protein. The profile shows 300,000 to 450,000 distinct CDR3 sequences, roughly 41% of them singletons. Input material: glioma tissue, nonneoplastic brain tissue, or PBMCs (not recorded which). The receptors stem from a human donor with low-grade glioma or glioblastoma, undergoing nonglioma brain surgery, or in good health (not recorded which). Each CDR3 is given with its conserved first and last residue. The D gene is left open where the match is weak. Only part of the rows carry a size: once, few, many, or a class if the clone is expanded.

TRBD2	TRBV15	TRBJ2-1	.	TGTGCCACCAGCAGAGGAAGGACTAGACGCTCCTACAATGAGCAGTTCTTC	CATSRGRTRRSYNEQFF
TRBD1	TRBV6-6	TRBJ2-7	few	TGTGCCAGCAGTTACGCCGGGACAGGGGGCTACGAGCAGTACTTC	CASSYAGTGGYEQYF
TRBD1	TRBV20-1	TRBJ2-3	.	TGCAGTGCTAGTGTCGGGGACAGAAGCACAGATACGCAGTATTTT	CSASVGDRSTDTQYF
.	TRBV28	TRBJ2-1	.	TGTGCCAGCAGTCAAATAGAGGGAGGATTATACAATGAGCAGTTCTTC	CASSQIEGGLYNEQFF
.	TRBV4-2	TRBJ2-3	.	TGTGCCAGCAGCCAAGAGATCCAAGATATGGGAGATACGCAGTATTTT	CASSQEIQDMGDTQYF
TRBD2	TRBV27	TRBJ2-7	many	TGTGCCAGCAGTATATCAGCCGGGACTAGCGGAGCCTGGGAGCAGTACTTC	CASSISAGTSGAWEQYF
.	TRBV3-1	TRBJ2-7	.	TGTGCCAGCAGCCAAGGTCCAGCCGTAACCTACGAGCAGTACTTC	CASSQGPAVTYEQYF
.	TRBV6-1	TRBJ2-7	few	TGTGCCAGCAGTTTCGCGGGACGGATCTACGAGCAGTACTTC	CASSFAGRIYEQYF
.	TRBV20-1	TRBJ1-1	many	TGCAGTGCTAGAGATTTGGACAGAAACACTGAAGCTTTCTTT	CSARDLDRNTEAFF
.	TRBV20-1	TRBJ1-2	.	TGCAGTGCTAGGGACAGAAGGCACCTCTATGGCTACACCTTC	CSARDRRHLYGYTF
.	TRBV27	TRBJ2-1	many	TGTGCCAGCAGTTTACTGGGGGCCAATGAGCAGTTCTTC	CASSLLGANEQFF
.	TRBV5-5	TRBJ2-1	few	TGTGCCAGCAGCTTGCTCCGGGAGTCGGCCTCGGGGCAGTTCTTC	CASSLLRESASGQFF
TRBD2	TRBV7-2	TRBJ2-1	many	TGTGCCAGCACCTATCCCGGACTAGATCAGTTCTTC	CASTYPGLDQFF
.	TRBV29-1	TRBJ2-1	.	TGCAGCGTTGTAACGGACTCACCGTGGAATGAGCAGTTCTTC	CSVVTDSPWNEQFF
TRBD2	TRBV4-3	TRBJ2-1	.	TGCGCCAGCAGCCAATTAGCGGGGACCGTTTACAATGAGCAGTTCTTC	CASSQLAGTVYNEQFF
.	TRBV12-3/TRBV12-4	TRBJ2-7	.	TGTGCCAGCAGTTTTTTTGCAGGCCCGGCTTCCTACGAGCAGTACTTC	CASSFFAGPASYEQYF
.	TRBV6-1	TRBJ1-5	.	TGTGCCAGCAGTTTATTTGACCCCGGAATAATCTCGAAGCGCCAGCATTTT	CASSLFDPGIISKRQHF
.	TRBV19	TRBJ1-1	few	TGTGCCAGTAGAAACAGGTTAATGAACACTGAAGCTTTCTTT	CASRNRLMNTEAFF
.	TRBV28	TRBJ1-2	few	TGTGCCAGCAGTTTACAACCTGACGGGCGTTGGGGCTACACCTTC	CASSLQPDGRWGYTF
.	TRBV4-2	TRBJ2-1	few	TGTGCCAGCAGCCAAGATCTGGTATGGAGTCAGCGGTTCTTC	CASSQDLVWSQRFF
TRBD1	TRBV3-1	TRBJ2-7	few	TGTGCCAGCAGCCAAGCAGGGGGATACGAGCAGTACTTC	CASSQAGGYEQYF
TRBD2	TRBV28	TRBJ2-7	few	TGTGCCAGCAGTTTGAGTCTAGCGGGAGCAACCGAGCAGTACTTC	CASSLSLAGATEQYF
.	TRBV7-2	TRBJ2-7	few	TGTGCCAGCAGCTCCAGCGGGACATTCTCCTACGAGCAGTACTTC	CASSSSGTFSYEQYF
.	TRBV2	TRBJ2-3	few	TGTGCCAGCAGTGAAGGGATCGCGCATACGCAGTATTTT	CASSEGIAHTQYF
.	TRBV20-1	TRBJ1-2	many	TGCAGTGCGCTTAGCAACTATGGCTACACCTTC	CSALSNYGYTF
TRBD1	TRBV7-9	TRBJ1-2	.	TGTGCCAGCAGCTCAGACAGGGATGGCTACACCTTC	CASSSDRDGYTF
.	TRBV4-3	TRBJ2-7	.	TGCGCCAGCAGCCAAGACTGGAGGTTTTCCTACGAGCAGTACTTC	CASSQDWRFSYEQYF